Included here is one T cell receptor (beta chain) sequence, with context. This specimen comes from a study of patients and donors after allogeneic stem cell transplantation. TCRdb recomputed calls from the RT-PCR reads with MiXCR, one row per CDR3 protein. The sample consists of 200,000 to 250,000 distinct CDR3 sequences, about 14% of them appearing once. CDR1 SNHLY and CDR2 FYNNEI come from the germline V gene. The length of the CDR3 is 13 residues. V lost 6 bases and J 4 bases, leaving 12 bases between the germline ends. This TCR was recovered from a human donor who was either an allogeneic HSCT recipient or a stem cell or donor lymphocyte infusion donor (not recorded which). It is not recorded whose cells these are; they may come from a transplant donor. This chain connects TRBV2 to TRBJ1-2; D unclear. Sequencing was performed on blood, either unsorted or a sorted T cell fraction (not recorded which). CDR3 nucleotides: TGTGCCAGCAGCACTGATCAGTCCTATGGCTACACCTTC. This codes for CASSTDQSYGYTF.